The 26 T cell receptor beta chains below were found in one sample sequenced in a study of T cells in localized non-small cell lung cancer. The table came from immunoSEQ multiplex PCR; TCRdb's copy has only in-frame clones and leaves some out. The repertoire holds 130,000 or so clones, with about 89% as singletons. Sequencing was performed on peripheral blood, taken before any cancer treatment. Source of these receptors: an older female donor with stage I lung adenocarcinoma.

The chain couples TRBV30 to TRBJ2-7; no reliable D call. The CDR3 is 11 amino acids. The germline V and J ends were trimmed by 4 bases and 3 bases, with 7 bases remaining between them. Germline V lookup: CDR1 GTSNPN, CDR2 SVGIG (reference sequence). This CDR3 reads CAWTNGYEQYF. The CDR3 DNA follows: TGTGCCTGGACGAATGGCTACGAGCAGTACTTC.

This rearrangement joins TRBV4-2 to TRBJ2-5; TRBD2 matches 15 bases. With 5 bases clipped from V and 4 bases from J, the junction kept 8 bases outside the gene matches. The CDR3 covers 17 residues. Germline values: CDR1 LGHNA, CDR2 YNFKEQ. The CDR3 coding sequence is TGTGCCAGCAGCACAGGGACTAGCGGGAGGATTCCAGAGACCCAGTACTTC. Translated: CASSTGTSGRIPETQYF.

This clone was counted between two and nine times. This chain uses TRBV6-5 with TRBJ2-7; either TRBD1 or TRBD2 may fit D (5 bases each). Germline-derived CDR1 and CDR2 are MNHEY and SVGAGI. Trimming cost V 6 bases and J 2 bases, with 17 bases left between them. This CDR3 has 15 amino acids. The CDR3 region is CASRPRWDAPYEQYF. The CDR3 nucleotides are TGTGCCAGCAGACCTAGGTGGGACGCCCCCTACGAGCAGTACTTC.

V is TRBV19 and J is TRBJ2-7; tentative D call: TRBD1 (5 bases). Germline assignment: CDR1 LNHDA and CDR2 SQIVND (reference sequence). V lost 4 bases and J lost 0, with 13 bases in between. The CDR3 contains 15 residues. This chain's CDR3 is CASSTQRGSSYEQYF. The CDR3, as DNA: TGTGCCAGTAGTACTCAAAGGGGTAGCTCCTACGAGCAGTACTTC.

This chain uses TRBV29-1 with TRBJ2-1; the D gene is possibly TRBD2 (6 bases). The CDR3 totals 12 residues. The germline V and J ends were trimmed by 4 bases and 4 bases, with 8 bases remaining between them. Germline V gene lookup returns CDR1 SQVTM and CDR2 ANQGSEA. As DNA, the CDR3 is TGCAGCGTTGGACTAGGGTACAATGAGCAGTTCTTC. It is translated as CSVGLGYNEQFF.

This chain joins TRBV5-6 and TRBJ1-2, with D possibly TRBD1 on 5 matching bases. The CDR3 consists of 15 residues. In germline, CDR1 is SGHDT, CDR2 YYEEEE. V was shortened by 2 bases and J by 8 bases, with 19 bases between the two germline ends. CDR3 protein: CASSLETGPSGGYTF. CDR3 DNA sequence: TGTGCCAGCAGCTTAGAAACAGGTCCCTCGGGAGGCTACACCTTC.

The chain uses TRBV13 and TRBJ2-5, with 7 bases identical to TRBD1. The V gene end was trimmed by 3 bases and the J gene end by 2 bases; junction bases not matched to a gene: 6. Germline V gives CDR1 PRHDT, CDR2 FYEKMQ (reference sequence). There are 15 residues in the CDR3. CDR3 bases: TGTGCCAGCAGCTTGCGCTTGGGACAGCAAGAGACCCAGTACTTC. This gives the protein CASSLRLGQQETQYF.

This chain uses TRBV19 with TRBJ2-1, with 9 bases identical to TRBD2. CDR1 is LNHDA, CDR2 SQIVND, per germline (reference sequence). The CDR3 loop spans 15 amino acids. Trimming took 5 bases from V and 10 from J; bases not matched to a gene: 12. CDR3: CASSRVAGGLGEQFF. The CDR3, as DNA: TGTGCCAGTAGTCGGGTCGCGGGAGGGCTCGGGGAGCAGTTCTTC.

This clone was recorded only once. The chain employs TRBV4-1 and TRBJ2-3, with D possibly being TRBD2 (5 bases). Germline CDR1 is MGHRA and CDR2 is YSYEKL. The CDR3 has 15 amino acids. Trimming shortened V by 4 bases and J by 12 bases, and 23 bases separated the two germline ends. The CDR3: CASSPLNPGSRRQYF. The DNA of the CDR3 is TGCGCCAGCAGCCCCCTCAACCCGGGGTCCCGAAGACAGTATTTT.

This clone was seen a single time. V and J are TRBV6-5 and TRBJ2-3, with D possibly TRBD2 on 5 matching bases. Germline CDR1 MNHEY, CDR2 SVGAGI. V gave up 0 bases and J gave up 3 bases, with 7 bases separating them. The CDR3 is 14 residues long. The CDR3 DNA is TGTGCCAGCAGTTACTCCCTAGCTACAGATACGCAGTATTTT. It translates to CASSYSLATDTQYF.

The chain joins TRBV9 to TRBJ1-1; 10 nucleotides line up with TRBD1. This CDR3 comprises 15 residues. The J segment lost 2 bases and the V segment lost 0 bases, leaving 1 base of the junction unmatched. The V gene's germline CDR1 is SGDLS and CDR2 YYNGEE. CDR3 nucleotide sequence: TGTGCCAGCAGCGTAGGGACAGGGGGTAACACTGAAGCTTTCTTT. It specifies CASSVGTGGNTEAFF.

This chain uses TRBV5-1 with TRBJ2-1; tentative D call: TRBD2 (6 bases). Germline assignment: CDR1 SGHRS and CDR2 YFSETQ. The CDR3 has 15 residues. V shed 4 bases and J shed 7 bases, with 18 bases lying between them. CDR3 DNA: TGCGCCAGCAGCCAGCGGGTTGGGAGCGGGAATGAGCAGTTCTTC. It is translated as CASSQRVGSGNEQFF.

The genes are TRBV10-1 and TRBJ2-2; D possibly corresponds to TRBD1 (5 bases). Trimming took 4 bases from V and 1 from J, leaving 10 bases between them. This CDR3 has 15 amino acids. Germline assignment: CDR1 WNHNN and CDR2 SYGVQD (reference sequence). CDR3 sequence: CASSVGRGNTGELFF. The CDR3 region has the DNA TGCGCCAGCAGTGTAGGAAGGGGGAACACCGGGGAGCTGTTTTTT.

The chain has TRBV28 and TRBJ1-2; TRBD1 aligns across 8 bases. The CDR3 is 16 residues long. CDR1 and CDR2 from the germline V gene are MDHEN and SYDVKM. V lost 8 bases, J lost 3 bases, and 14 bases stayed unmatched. The CDR3 loop is CASRYSRDRLYYGYTF. The CDR3 DNA sequence: TGTGCCAGCCGCTATTCCCGGGACAGGCTTTACTATGGCTACACCTTC.

The chain recombines TRBV28 with TRBJ2-3; D might be TRBD1 (6 bases). The V gene's germline CDR1 is MDHEN and CDR2 SYDVKM. V was cut by 0 bases and J by 1 base, with 11 bases left in between. The CDR3 runs 16 residues. The CDR3 reads CASSLWRRGGTDTQYF. The CDR3 DNA reads TGTGCCAGCAGTTTATGGCGCAGGGGCGGCACAGATACGCAGTATTTT.

The rearrangement uses TRBV19 and TRBJ2-7; D may match TRBD1 or TRBD2 (5 bases each). In germline, CDR1 is LNHDA, CDR2 SQIVND (reference sequence). This CDR3 comprises 15 residues. The V end was cut by 11 bases, the J end by 0 bases, with 20 bases between. CDR3 DNA: TGTGCCTCTCATCCGGGGCGTACAAGCTCCTACGAGCAGTACTTC. It encodes CASHPGRTSSYEQYF.

The chain carries TRBV5-5 and TRBJ2-4; 8 nucleotides match TRBD1. There are 14 residues in the CDR3. Looked up from germline, CDR1 is SGHKS and CDR2 is YYEKEE (reference sequence). Germline trimming cut 1 base from V and 8 bases from J; bases unmatched to any gene: 5. Here the CDR3 reads CASSLRDRTDIQYF. CDR3 sequence (DNA): TGTGCCAGCAGCTTGAGGGACAGGACAGACATTCAGTACTTC.

This clone has a handful of counts. V usage is TRBV30 and J usage is TRBJ2-7, with TRBD2 matching over 8 bases. The CDR3 sequence is 15 residues long. The trim removed 2 bases at V and 4 bases at J, leaving 10 bases unmatched. From germline, CDR1 is GTSNPN and CDR2 SVGIG (reference sequence). The CDR3: CAWSRGSGSSYEQYF. Here the CDR3 DNA reads TGTGCCTGGAGTCGGGGCAGCGGGAGTTCGTACGAGCAGTACTTC.

CDR3 residues: CASSSLGEQYF. As DNA, the CDR3 is TGTGCCAGCAGCTCCTTGGGCGAGCAGTACTTC. V and J are TRBV5-4 and TRBJ2-7, with no clear D. The V and J ends lost 3 bases and 6 bases respectively, with 7 bases between them. Germline V gene sequence: CDR1 SGHNT, CDR2 YYREEE (reference sequence). The CDR3 loop spans 11 amino acids.

V is TRBV5-4 and J is TRBJ1-1; D remains ambiguous. Germline CDR1 reads SGHNT; CDR2 reads YYREEE (reference sequence). V lost 1 base and J 0 bases, leaving 10 bases between the germline ends. The CDR3 runs to 15 residues. The CDR3 protein is CASSLSLNLNTEAFF. Here the CDR3 DNA reads TGTGCCAGCAGCTTGTCATTAAACCTGAACACTGAAGCTTTCTTT. Supplemented by reference TRBV5-4 and TRBJ1-1, the full variable domain reads ETGVTQSPTHLIKTRGQQVTLRCSSQSGHNTVSWYQQALGQGPQFIFQYYREEENGRGNFPPRFSGLQFPNYSSELNVNALELDDSALYLCASSLSLNLNTEAFFGQGTRLTVV.

The rearrangement uses TRBV5-1 and TRBJ2-5, with 15 nucleotides matching TRBD2. After removal of 3 bases from V and 5 bases from J, the junction contained 2 bases not matched to a gene. The CDR3 extends over 15 amino acids. CDR1 and CDR2 from the germline V gene are SGHRS and YFSETQ. CDR3 residues: CASSSGLAGGETQYF. CDR3 in DNA: TGCGCCAGCAGCTCTGGACTAGCGGGAGGGGAGACCCAGTACTTC.

The chain couples TRBV29-1 to TRBJ1-5; D is possibly TRBD1 (5 bases). CDR1 is SQVTM and CDR2 is ANQGSEA in the germline V gene. V gave up 6 bases and J gave up 8 bases, with 17 bases separating them. The CDR3 is 13 residues long. CDR3 residues: CSVIRDDFEPQHF. The CDR3 coding sequence is TGCAGCGTAATCCGGGACGATTTTGAGCCCCAGCATTTT.

This chain links TRBV6-5 with TRBJ2-1; TRBD1 matches at 7 bases. The V segment lost 6 bases and the J segment 13 bases; nucleotides outside the gene matches: 12. CDR3 length equals 13 residues. Germline V CDR1 and CDR2: MNHEY, SVGAGI. The DNA for the CDR3 is TGTGCCAGCAGCCGGACGACCGGGACAGATCAGTTCTTC. Translation: CASSRTTGTDQFF.

As to this clone: One junction end does not reproduce the germline sequence, and a read error may be involved. The genes are TRBV9 and TRBJ2-2; TRBD2 agrees at 8 bases. Per the germline V gene, CDR1 is SGDLS and CDR2 is YYNGEE. The CDR3 length is 15 residues. The CDR3 nucleotides read TGTGCCAGCAGCGTAGGTAGCGGGAACTCCGGGGAGCTGTTTTTT. Its protein is CASSVGSGNSGELFF. Combining the CDR3 with reference TRBV9 and TRBJ2-2 gives the whole variable domain DSGVTQTPKHLITATGQRVTLRCSPRSGDLSVYWYQQSLDQGLQFLIQYYNGEERAKGNILERFSAQQFPDLHSELNLSSLELGDSALYFCASSVGSGNSGELFFGEGSRLTVL.

This chain links TRBV6-6 with TRBJ2-3, with 7 nucleotides matching TRBD1. Germline-derived CDR1 and CDR2 are MNHNY and SVGAGI (reference sequence). Trimming cost V 3 bases and J 6 bases; bases outside gene matches: 6. This CDR3 spans 14 amino acids. The CDR3 region has the DNA TGTGCCAGCAGTTATTTCGACAGGGCGGATACGCAGTATTTT. Protein: CASSYFDRADTQYF.

This clone appeared a single time. This chain joins TRBV19 and TRBJ2-2, with D possibly matching TRBD2 (5 bases). Germline lookup yields CDR1 LNHDA and CDR2 SQIVND (reference sequence). This CDR3 has 15 amino acids. Trimming shortened V by 4 bases and J by 6 bases, and 15 bases separated the two germline ends. The CDR3 DNA follows: TGTGCCAGTAGTAGTGCTAGCAGGAGGTCCGGGGAGCTGTTTTTT. This translates into CASSSASRRSGELFF.